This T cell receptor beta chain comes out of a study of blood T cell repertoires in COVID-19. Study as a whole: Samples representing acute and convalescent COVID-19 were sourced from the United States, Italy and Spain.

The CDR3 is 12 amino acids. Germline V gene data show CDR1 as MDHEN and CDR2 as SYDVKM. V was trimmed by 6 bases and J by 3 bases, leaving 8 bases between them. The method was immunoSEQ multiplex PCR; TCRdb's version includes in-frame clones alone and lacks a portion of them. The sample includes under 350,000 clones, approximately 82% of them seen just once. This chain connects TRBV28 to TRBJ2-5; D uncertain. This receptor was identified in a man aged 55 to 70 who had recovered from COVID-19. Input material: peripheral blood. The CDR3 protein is CASRLNEETQYF. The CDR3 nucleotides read TGTGCCAGCAGACTTAACGAAGAGACCCAGTACTTC. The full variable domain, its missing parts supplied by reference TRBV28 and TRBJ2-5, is DVKVTQSSRYLVKRTGEKVFLECVQDMDHENMFWYRQDPGLGLRLIYFSYDVKMKEKGDIPEGYSVSREKKERFSLILESASTNQTSMYLCASRLNEETQYFGPGTRLLVL.